This T cell receptor (beta chain) was recovered during a study of shared clonotypes between healthy human individuals. In its sample, this clone was seen once. Its antigen is unidentified. The test was conducted at deep level. Sequencing used immunoSEQ multiplex PCR; TCRdb keeps in-frame clones, though not all of them. The table includes some 500,000 clones, roughly 95% detected once. The study drew its donors from healthy HIV-negative adults without recent acute infections or vaccinations. Every one of the donors was a Caucasian adult that lived in Nashville, Tennessee. V was trimmed by 6 bases and J by 4 bases, leaving 12 bases between them. Per the germline V gene, CDR1 is MDHEN and CDR2 is SYDVKM. This CDR3 region has 13 residues. General study points: Relative to memory subsets, naive subsets generally showed larger estimated richness.

The TCR comes from a young woman in good health. The V call is TRBV28, the J call TRBJ2-5; possibly TRBD1 for D (5 bases). The sample was naive CD4+ T cells sorted from blood. Indicated subset: CD45RA+ positively selected. This CDR3 reads CASRTRVGETQYF. In DNA form, the CDR3 reads TGTGCCAGCAGAACCAGGGTCGGAGAGACCCAGTACTTC.